This entry lists 30 T cell receptor beta chains sequenced from one sample in a study of cytomegalovirus exposure and HLA in healthy donors. Primers included in the PCR were 60 Vbeta and 13 Jbeta primers. Sequencing used immunoSEQ multiplex PCR; TCRdb keeps in-frame clones, though not all of them. This table holds just under 65,000 clones. Sequencing was carried out using PBMCs. These receptors were obtained from a boy between 10 and 17 years old in good health and CMV-seronegative.

The chain has TRBV5-1 and TRBJ1-2, with D maybe TRBD1 (6 bases). V was shortened by 2 bases and J by 4 bases, with 12 bases between the two germline ends. The CDR3 consists of 14 residues. Germline values: CDR1 SGHRS, CDR2 YFSETQ. The CDR3 nucleotides read TGCGCCAGCAGCTTAAGCAGGGGCGCCTATGGCTACACCTTC. Translation gives CASSLSRGAYGYTF. Full variable domain (remainder filled in from reference TRBV5-1 and TRBJ1-2): KAGVTQTPRYLIKTRGQQVTLSCSPISGHRSVSWYQQTPGQGLQFLFEYFSETQRNKGNFPGRFSGRQFSNSRSEMNVSTLELGDSALYLCASSLSRGAYGYTFGSGTRLTVV.

This chain uses TRBV11-2 with TRBJ2-1, with D perhaps TRBD2 (6 bases). V was clipped by 4 bases and J by 7 bases, with 11 bases between them. The CDR3 runs to 13 residues. Germline V gene data show CDR1 as SGHAT and CDR2 as FQNNGV. The CDR3 nucleotides read TGTGCCAGCAGCTCGGGGGTTGGAAATGAGCAGTTCTTC. Its protein product is CASSSGVGNEQFF. Full variable domain (remainder filled in from reference TRBV11-2 and TRBJ2-1): EAGVAQSPRYKIIEKRQSVAFWCNPISGHATLYWYQQILGQGPKLLIQFQNNGVVDDSQLPKDRFSAERLKGVDSTLKIQPAKLEDSAVYLCASSSGVGNEQFFGPGTRLTVL.

The V and J genes are TRBV5-8 and TRBJ1-6, with 8 nucleotides matching TRBD1. The CDR3 sequence is 14 residues long. Trimming removed 0 bases from V and 10 bases from J; junction bases left unmatched: 3. Per the germline V gene, CDR1 is SGHTS and CDR2 is YDEGEE. The CDR3 sequence is CASSLGQGRSPLHF. The CDR3 coding sequence is TGTGCCAGCAGCTTGGGACAGGGGCGATCACCCCTCCACTTT.

The chain uses TRBV4-1 and TRBJ2-1; D uncertain. Germline V gene data show CDR1 as MGHRA and CDR2 as YSYEKL. Trimming took 3 bases from V and 9 from J, leaving 9 bases between them. The CDR3 totals 12 residues. The CDR3 bases are TGCGCCAGCAGCCATCAACAACGTGAGCAGTTCTTC. Protein product: CASSHQQREQFF.

The chain couples TRBV18 to TRBJ1-1; TRBD1 agrees at 8 bases. V gave up 1 base and J gave up 3 bases; unmatched junction bases: 7. This CDR3 has 16 amino acids. Germline V gives CDR1 KGHSH, CDR2 LQKENI. This chain's CDR3 is CASSPRVQGADTEAFF. CDR3 coding DNA: TGTGCCAGCTCACCACGGGTTCAGGGGGCCGACACTGAAGCTTTCTTT.

This chain uses TRBV11-2 with TRBJ1-6; D might be TRBD1 (5 bases). Germline CDR1 SGHAT, CDR2 FQNNGV. Trimming shortened V by 1 base and J by 10 bases, and 11 bases separated the two germline ends. The CDR3 loop spans 14 amino acids. CDR3 residues: CASSLGGAGSPLHF. CDR3 sequence (DNA): TGTGCCAGCAGCTTAGGAGGGGCGGGATCACCCCTCCACTTT.

V usage is TRBV27 and J usage is TRBJ2-5, with 8 bases that match TRBD2. CDR1 is MNHEY, CDR2 SMNVEV, per germline (reference sequence). The CDR3 runs to 18 residues. J was trimmed by 2 bases and V by 6 bases; bases with no gene match: 17. CDR3 sequence: CASSRLTSDTNTQETQYF. The CDR3 DNA is TGTGCCAGCAGCCGCTTGACTAGCGACACCAACACTCAAGAGACCCAGTACTTC.

The rearrangement links TRBV5-1 to TRBJ2-1; 7 nucleotides agree with TRBD2. The junction had 5 bases not matched to a gene; V was cut back by 0 bases and J by 2 bases. This CDR3 has 16 amino acids. Germline lookup yields CDR1 SGHRS and CDR2 YFSETQ. The CDR3 loop is CASSLATGLAYNEQFF. CDR3 DNA sequence: TGCGCCAGCAGCTTGGCAACCGGACTAGCCTACAATGAGCAGTTCTTC. The full variable domain, in which reference TRBV5-1 and TRBJ2-1 provide the parts outside the CDR3, is KAGVTQTPRYLIKTRGQQVTLSCSPISGHRSVSWYQQTPGQGLQFLFEYFSETQRNKGNFPGRFSGRQFSNSRSEMNVSTLELGDSALYLCASSLATGLAYNEQFFGPGTRLTVL.

The V call is TRBV7-9, the J call TRBJ2-1; 10 bases map to TRBD2. Germline assignment: CDR1 SEHNR and CDR2 FQNEAQ (reference sequence). CDR3 size: 15 residues. After removal of 7 bases from V and 7 bases from J, the junction contained 10 bases not matched to a gene. The CDR3 DNA sequence: TGTGCCAGCACCTCAGGGGGACTAGCGAAGAATGAGCAGTTCTTC. Translating it yields CASTSGGLAKNEQFF. Full variable domain (rest looked up from reference TRBV7-9 and TRBJ2-1): DTGVSQNPRHKITKRGQNVTFRCDPISEHNRLYWYRQTLGQGPEFLTYFQNEAQLEKSRLLSDRFSAERPKGSFSTLEIQRTEQGDSAMYLCASTSGGLAKNEQFFGPGTRLTVL.

The rearrangement joins TRBV13 to TRBJ2-1; D is perhaps TRBD1 (6 bases). Trimming removed 5 bases at V and 5 bases at J, with 10 bases between. CDR3 length: 13 amino acids. From germline, CDR1 is PRHDT and CDR2 FYEKMQ (reference sequence). The CDR3 loop reads CASSPWDNNEQFF. The CDR3 nucleotides read TGTGCCAGCAGCCCTTGGGACAACAATGAGCAGTTCTTC.

This chain connects TRBV11-2 to TRBJ1-3; 8 bases align to TRBD1. J gave up 5 bases and V 5 bases, and 8 bases lay outside the gene matches. CDR1 is SGHAT, CDR2 FQNNGV, per germline. The CDR3 totals 15 residues. The CDR3 loop is CASSPGQGGRNTIYF. CDR3 coding DNA: TGTGCCAGCAGCCCAGGACAGGGAGGACGAAACACCATATATTTT.

This chain joins TRBV7-8 and TRBJ2-7, with TRBD2 matching over 7 bases. The CDR3 runs to 17 residues. V dropped 3 bases and J dropped 5; count of bases not matched to a gene: 16. Germline assignment: CDR1 SGHVS and CDR2 FQNEAQ. The CDR3 spells CASSLALTGGWGNEQYF. CDR3 in DNA: TGTGCCAGCAGCTTGGCTTTAACGGGAGGATGGGGAAACGAGCAGTACTTC. Combining the CDR3 with reference TRBV7-8 and TRBJ2-7 gives the whole variable domain GAGVSQSPRYKVAKRGQDVALRCDPISGHVSLFWYQQALGQGPEFLTYFQNEAQLDKSGLPSDRFFAERPEGSVSTLKIQRTQQEDSAVYLCASSLALTGGWGNEQYFGPGTRLTVT.

The rearrangement links TRBV28 to TRBJ1-3, with no clear D. V lost 2 bases, J lost 0 bases, and 11 bases lay in between. CDR1 and CDR2 from the germline V gene are MDHEN and SYDVKM. There are 16 residues in the CDR3. CDR3 sequence reads: CASSLVQKISGNTIYF. CDR3 nucleotides: TGTGCCAGCAGTTTAGTTCAGAAAATCTCTGGAAACACCATATATTTT.

This sequence joins TRBV6-1 and TRBJ2-7, with 9 bases that match TRBD2. J gave up 5 bases and V 6 bases, and 5 bases lay outside the gene matches. Germline CDR1 MNHNS, CDR2 SASEGT. This CDR3 region has 13 residues. The CDR3 sequence is CASRAGGANEQYF. The CDR3 DNA is TGTGCCAGCAGAGCGGGGGGAGCAAACGAGCAGTACTTC.

The rearrangement joins TRBV6-5 to TRBJ2-2, with D possibly matching TRBD2 (6 bases). This CDR3 is 14 amino acids long. The V end lost 6 bases, the J end lost 0 bases, and 8 bases lay between the germline ends. Germline values: CDR1 MNHEY, CDR2 SVGAGI. The CDR3, as DNA: TGTGCCAGCAGCCCTAGCGCGAACACCGGGGAGCTGTTTTTT. This sequence encodes CASSPSANTGELFF.

This rearrangement joins TRBV7-2 to TRBJ2-6; no clear D. Germline-derived CDR1 and CDR2 are SGHTA and FQGNSA. The ends were cut back, 2 bases at V and 0 bases at J, with 11 bases in the middle. This CDR3 has 17 residues. The CDR3 sequence: CASSLRSPSSGANVLTF. The CDR3 DNA sequence: TGTGCCAGCAGCTTAAGGTCGCCTAGCTCTGGGGCCAACGTCCTGACTTTC. Variable domain in full (rest from reference TRBV7-2 and TRBJ2-6): GAGVSQSPSNKVTEKGKDVELRCDPISGHTALYWYRQSLGQGLEFLIYFQGNSAPDKSGLPSDRFSAERTGGSVSTLTIQRTQQEDSAVYLCASSLRSPSSGANVLTFGAGSRLTVL.

The chain has TRBV5-1 and TRBJ2-5; 9 bases map to TRBD2. Trimming cost V 4 bases and J 5 bases; bases outside gene matches: 9. Germline V gene data show CDR1 as SGHRS and CDR2 as YFSETQ. The CDR3 length is 15 residues. The chain's CDR3 is CASSNAAAGGETQYF. CDR3 DNA: TGCGCCAGCAGCAACGCCGCCGCGGGAGGGGAGACCCAGTACTTC.

The J gene is TRBJ2-1, the V gene TRBV4-3; 8 bases match TRBD2. Germline V CDR1 and CDR2: LGHNA, YSLEER. The CDR3 consists of 16 residues. The trim removed 0 bases at V and 8 bases at J, leaving 9 bases unmatched. CDR3 nucleotide sequence: TGCGCCAGCAGCCAAGATCTGGCGGGAGCGGGAGATGAGCAGTTCTTC. Protein sequence: CASSQDLAGAGDEQFF.

This chain links TRBV5-6 with TRBJ2-3, with a possible D match to TRBD1 (7 bases). V gave up 4 bases and J gave up 5 bases, with 29 bases separating them. Germline V gene data show CDR1 as SGHDT and CDR2 as YYEEEE. The CDR3 extends over 19 amino acids. The CDR3 loop reads CASSPAEGARRVQGDTQYF. The CDR3 coding sequence is TGTGCCAGCAGCCCGGCGGAGGGGGCGCGGCGGGTTCAGGGAGATACGCAGTATTTT.

This sequence joins TRBV6-5 and TRBJ1-2; TRBD1 aligns across 7 bases. Germline CDR1 and CDR2: MNHEY and SVGAGI. The CDR3 contains 14 residues. Trimming took 6 bases from V and 2 from J; bases not matched to a gene: 6. CDR3 bases: TGTGCCAGCAGGGTACCGGGACAGAACTATGGCTACACCTTC. As protein: CASRVPGQNYGYTF.

This chain uses TRBV20-1 with TRBJ1-6; D remains unclear. The CDR3 loop spans 11 amino acids. The ends were cut back, 6 bases at V and 14 bases at J, with 14 bases in the middle. Germline CDR1 reads DFQATT; CDR2 reads SNEGSKA (reference sequence). CDR3 coding DNA: TGCAGTGCCCCCCGGGGTTGGACCCTCCACTTT. It translates to CSAPRGWTLHF.

The chain couples TRBV4-1 to TRBJ1-1; weak D call: TRBD1 (6 bases). Trimming left V 1 base short and J 1 base short, with 16 bases between. From germline, CDR1 is MGHRA and CDR2 YSYEKL. The CDR3 has 17 residues. The CDR3 is CASSQVEGEARNTEAFF. The DNA for the CDR3 is TGCGCCAGCAGCCAAGTAGAGGGGGAAGCTAGGAACACTGAAGCTTTCTTT.

The chain recombines TRBV4-1 with TRBJ2-2; a weak D match, TRBD2 (5 bases). The CDR3 runs to 17 residues. In germline, CDR1 is MGHRA, CDR2 YSYEKL. Trimming left V 2 bases short and J 2 bases short, with 15 bases between. The CDR3 region is CASSQIRGQSNTGELFF. The CDR3 DNA follows: TGCGCCAGCAGCCAAATCCGAGGGCAGTCCAACACCGGGGAGCTGTTTTTT.

The chain couples TRBV14 to TRBJ1-2; D might be TRBD1 (5 bases). This CDR3 spans 13 amino acids. Germline assignment: CDR1 SGHDN and CDR2 FVKESK. Between the trimmed V and J ends, which lost 1 base and 4 bases, there was a span of 7 bases. CDR3 protein: CASSQVGPYGYTF. CDR3 DNA sequence: TGTGCCAGCAGCCAAGTGGGGCCCTATGGCTACACCTTC. Full variable domain (outside the CDR3, taken from reference TRBV14 and TRBJ1-2): EAGVTQFPSHSVIEKGQTVTLRCDPISGHDNLYWYRRVMGKEIKFLLHFVKESKQDESGMPNNRFLAERTGGTYSTLKVQPAELEDSGVYFCASSQVGPYGYTFGSGTRLTVV.

The chain couples TRBV5-4 to TRBJ2-7, with TRBD1 matching 9 bases. CDR3 size: 15 residues. V lost 3 bases to trimming and J lost 2 bases; unmatched junction nucleotides: 6. The germline V gene has CDR1 SGHNT and CDR2 YYREEE (reference sequence). CDR3 sequence: CASSWGQGHTYEQYF. The CDR3, as DNA: TGTGCCAGCAGCTGGGGACAGGGTCACACCTACGAGCAGTACTTC.

The chain couples TRBV5-1 to TRBJ2-7, with TRBD2 as a possible D gene (6 bases). The CDR3 runs to 15 residues. V lost 0 bases and J lost 3, with 13 bases in between. The germline gives CDR1 SGHRS, CDR2 YFSETQ. The CDR3: CASSLDWGGVYEQYF. The CDR3 bases are TGCGCCAGCAGCTTGGACTGGGGCGGGGTCTACGAGCAGTACTTC.

The gene calls are TRBV6-6 and TRBJ2-1, with D perhaps TRBD1 (6 bases). This CDR3 has 14 residues. CDR1 and CDR2 from the germline V gene are MNHNY and SVGAGI (reference sequence). V lost 7 bases, J lost 10 bases, and 20 bases lay in between. CDR3 loop: CASNIDMIGTEQFF. DNA for the CDR3: TGTGCCAGCAATATCGATATGATCGGGACAGAGCAGTTCTTC.

The rearrangement uses TRBV5-1 and TRBJ2-3; TRBD2 might be the D (6 bases). V shed 5 bases and J shed 6 bases, with 16 bases lying between them. The CDR3 spans 14 residues. The germline gives CDR1 SGHRS, CDR2 YFSETQ. The CDR3 DNA is TGCGCCAGCAGTGCGGGACTGTACGCCGATACGCAGTATTTT. Protein sequence: CASSAGLYADTQYF.

The chain is built from TRBV6-5 and TRBJ1-2; D possibly corresponds to TRBD1 (5 bases). V shed 10 bases and J shed 4 bases, with 16 bases lying between them. This CDR3 comprises 13 residues. Germline values: CDR1 MNHEY, CDR2 SVGAGI. The CDR3 DNA reads TGTGCCACCTCCTTGGGGCTGGTCTATGGCTACACCTTC. Translating it yields CATSLGLVYGYTF.

This chain links TRBV27 with TRBJ2-7; no clear D gene. Deletions cut 7 bases from V and 4 bases from J, with 11 bases between. This CDR3 has 12 amino acids. Germline V gene data show CDR1 as MNHEY and CDR2 as SMNVEV (reference sequence). The CDR3 nucleotides read TGTGCCAGCATTAGTGTCGGGTACGAGCAGTACTTC. It translates to CASISVGYEQYF.